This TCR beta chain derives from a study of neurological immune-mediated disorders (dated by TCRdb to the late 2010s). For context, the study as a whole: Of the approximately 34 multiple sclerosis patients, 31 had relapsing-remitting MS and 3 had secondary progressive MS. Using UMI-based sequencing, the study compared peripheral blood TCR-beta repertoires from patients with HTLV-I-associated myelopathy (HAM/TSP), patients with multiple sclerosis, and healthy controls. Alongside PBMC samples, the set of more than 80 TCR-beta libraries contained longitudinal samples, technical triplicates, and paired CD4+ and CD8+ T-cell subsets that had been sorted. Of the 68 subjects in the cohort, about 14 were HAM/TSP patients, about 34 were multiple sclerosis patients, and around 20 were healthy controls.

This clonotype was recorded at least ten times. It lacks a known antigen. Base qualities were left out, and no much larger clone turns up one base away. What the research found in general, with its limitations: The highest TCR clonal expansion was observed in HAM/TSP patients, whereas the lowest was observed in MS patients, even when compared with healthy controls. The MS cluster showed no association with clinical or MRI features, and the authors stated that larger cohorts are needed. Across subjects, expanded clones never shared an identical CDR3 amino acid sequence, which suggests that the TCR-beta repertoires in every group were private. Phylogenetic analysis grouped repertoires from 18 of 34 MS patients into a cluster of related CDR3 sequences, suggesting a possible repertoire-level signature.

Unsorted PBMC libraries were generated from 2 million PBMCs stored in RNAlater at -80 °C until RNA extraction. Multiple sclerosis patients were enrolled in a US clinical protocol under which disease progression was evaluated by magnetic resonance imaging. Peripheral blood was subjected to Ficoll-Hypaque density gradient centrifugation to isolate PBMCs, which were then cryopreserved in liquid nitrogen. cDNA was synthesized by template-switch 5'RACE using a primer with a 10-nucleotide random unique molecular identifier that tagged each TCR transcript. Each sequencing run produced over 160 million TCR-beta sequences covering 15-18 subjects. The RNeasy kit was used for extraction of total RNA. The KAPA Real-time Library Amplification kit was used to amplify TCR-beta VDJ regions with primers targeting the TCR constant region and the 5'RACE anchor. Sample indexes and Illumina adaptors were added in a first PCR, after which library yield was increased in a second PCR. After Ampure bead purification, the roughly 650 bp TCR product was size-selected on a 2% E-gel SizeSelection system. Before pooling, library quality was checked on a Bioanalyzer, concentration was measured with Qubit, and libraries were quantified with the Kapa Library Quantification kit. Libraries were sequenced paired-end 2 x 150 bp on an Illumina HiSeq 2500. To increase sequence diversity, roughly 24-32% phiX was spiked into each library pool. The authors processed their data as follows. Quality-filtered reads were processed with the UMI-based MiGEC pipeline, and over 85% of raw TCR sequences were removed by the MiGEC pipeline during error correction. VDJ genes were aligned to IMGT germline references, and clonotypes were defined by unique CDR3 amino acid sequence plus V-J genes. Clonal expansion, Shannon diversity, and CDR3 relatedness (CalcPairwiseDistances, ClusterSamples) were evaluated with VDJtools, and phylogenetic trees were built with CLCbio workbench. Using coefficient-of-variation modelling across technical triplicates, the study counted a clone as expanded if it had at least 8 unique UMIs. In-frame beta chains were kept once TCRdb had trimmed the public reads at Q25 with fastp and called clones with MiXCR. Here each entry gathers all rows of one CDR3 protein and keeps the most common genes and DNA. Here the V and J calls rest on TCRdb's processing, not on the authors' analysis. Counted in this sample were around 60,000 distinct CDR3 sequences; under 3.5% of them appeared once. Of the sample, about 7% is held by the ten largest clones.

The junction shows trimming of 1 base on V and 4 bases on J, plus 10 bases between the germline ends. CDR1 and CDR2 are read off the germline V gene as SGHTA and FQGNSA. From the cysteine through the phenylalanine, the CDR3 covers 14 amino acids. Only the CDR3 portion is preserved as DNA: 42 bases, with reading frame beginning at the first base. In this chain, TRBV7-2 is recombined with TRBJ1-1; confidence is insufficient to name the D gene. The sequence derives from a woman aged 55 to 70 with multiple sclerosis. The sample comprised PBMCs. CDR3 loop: CASSLGSGGTEAFF. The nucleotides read TGTGCCAGCAGCTTAGGGTCGGGCGGCACTGAAGCTTTCTTT.